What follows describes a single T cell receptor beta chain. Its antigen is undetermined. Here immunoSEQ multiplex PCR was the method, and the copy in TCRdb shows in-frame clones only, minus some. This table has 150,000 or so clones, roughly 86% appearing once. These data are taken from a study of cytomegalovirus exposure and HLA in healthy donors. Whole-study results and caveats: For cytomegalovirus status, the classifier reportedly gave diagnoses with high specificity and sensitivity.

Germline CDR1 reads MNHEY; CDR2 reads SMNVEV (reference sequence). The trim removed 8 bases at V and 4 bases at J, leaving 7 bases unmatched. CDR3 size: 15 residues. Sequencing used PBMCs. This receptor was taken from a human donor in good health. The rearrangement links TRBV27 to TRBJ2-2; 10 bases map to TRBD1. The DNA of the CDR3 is TGTGCCAGCCGCCCCGGGACAGGGGTCACCGGGGAGCTGTTTTTT. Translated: CASRPGTGVTGELFF.